What follows are 13 T cell receptor beta chains derived from one specimen sequenced in a study of cytomegalovirus exposure and HLA in healthy donors. Primers: 60 Vbeta forward and 13 Jbeta reverse. Some clones are missing from TCRdb's copy, which holds only in-frame ones; the method was immunoSEQ multiplex PCR. The sample includes more than 45,000 clones. The sample was PBMCs. These receptors came from an older woman in good health and CMV-seropositive.

The chain carries TRBV11-3 and TRBJ2-2; 8 bases line up with TRBD1. This CDR3 spans 15 amino acids. CDR1 SGHNT and CDR2 YENEEA come from the germline V gene. V lost 6 bases and J lost 3; bases outside the gene matches: 6. This CDR3 reads CASRGTGGDTGELFF. The CDR3 region has the DNA TGTGCCAGCAGGGGGACAGGAGGGGACACCGGGGAGCTGTTTTTT. The full variable domain, rest sourced from reference TRBV11-3 and TRBJ2-2, is EAGVVQSPRYKIIEKKQPVAFWCNPISGHNTLYWYLQNLGQGPELLIRYENEEAVDDSQLPKDRFSAERLKGVDSTLKIQPAELGDSAVYLCASRGTGGDTGELFFGEGSRLTVL.

The genes are TRBV5-5 and TRBJ1-1; D is possibly TRBD1 (6 bases). The germline V gene encodes CDR1 SGHKS and CDR2 YYEKEE (reference sequence). The CDR3 contains 16 residues. The V and J ends lost 0 bases and 4 bases respectively, with 16 bases between them. This CDR3 is CASSLEGGGRVTEAFF. The CDR3 coding sequence is TGTGCCAGCAGCTTGGAGGGAGGGGGGCGCGTCACTGAAGCTTTCTTT.

This chain joins TRBV29-1 and TRBJ1-1; maybe TRBD1 (5 bases). The CDR3 spans 14 residues. Trimming removed 4 bases at V and 1 base at J, with 13 bases between. Germline V lookup: CDR1 SQVTM, CDR2 ANQGSEA. The CDR3 DNA follows: TGCAGCGTTGTTGAGGCCACAGGGAACACTGAAGCTTTCTTT. This codes for CSVVEATGNTEAFF.

The chain couples TRBV7-8 to TRBJ1-3, with D hard to call. Germline V gene data show CDR1 as SGHVS and CDR2 as FQNEAQ. This CDR3 has 17 residues. V was pared by 7 bases and J by 0 bases, with 19 bases between. The DNA of the CDR3 is TGTGCCAGCATCCTGGGAGTTACTATTCCCTCTGGAAACACCATATATTTT. Its protein is CASILGVTIPSGNTIYF.

V usage is TRBV19 and J usage is TRBJ2-7, with D maybe TRBD1 (5 bases). The germline CDR1 and CDR2 sequences are LNHDA and SQIVND (reference sequence). Trimming stripped 7 bases from V and 3 bases from J, with 10 bases between. CDR3 size: 12 residues. The CDR3 nucleotides are TGTGCCAGTATTTCAGGGAACTACGAGCAGTACTTC. Its translation is CASISGNYEQYF.

This sequence joins TRBV6-6 and TRBJ2-5, with 11 bases identical to TRBD2. Trimming cost V 6 bases and J 3 bases; bases outside gene matches: 6. There are 15 residues in the CDR3. The V gene's germline CDR1 is MNHNY and CDR2 SVGAGI (reference sequence). CDR3 in amino acids: CASSRGTSGKETQYF. The CDR3 coding sequence is TGTGCCAGCAGCCGGGGGACTAGCGGAAAAGAGACCCAGTACTTC.

V usage is TRBV11-2 and J usage is TRBJ1-2; D is possibly TRBD1 (6 bases). Trimming removed 5 bases at V and 8 bases at J, with 21 bases between. CDR1 is SGHAT and CDR2 is FQNNGV in the germline V gene. The CDR3 consists of 15 residues. CDR3 residues: CASSPNRGGSIGYTF. Here the CDR3 DNA reads TGTGCCAGCAGCCCGAATAGGGGGGGTAGTATAGGCTACACCTTC.

The rearrangement links TRBV5-1 to TRBJ1-2, with 8 nucleotides matching TRBD1. The CDR3 extends over 15 amino acids. After removal of 3 bases from V and 7 bases from J, the junction contained 11 bases not matched to a gene. From germline, CDR1 is SGHRS and CDR2 YFSETQ. DNA of the CDR3: TGCGCCAGCAGCTCGGACCAGGGGGCTCGGGCTGGCTACACCTTC. Protein sequence: CASSSDQGARAGYTF.

The chain carries TRBV5-1 and TRBJ2-5, with 13 bases identical to TRBD2. Unmatched junction bases numbered 4, after V lost 2 bases and J lost 0 bases. The CDR3 sequence is 17 residues long. Germline loops: CDR1 SGHRS, CDR2 YFSETQ. The CDR3 coding sequence is TGCGCCAGCAGCTTCGGACTAGCGGGGGCCTACCAAGAGACCCAGTACTTC. Translating gives CASSFGLAGAYQETQYF. Full variable domain (rest looked up from reference TRBV5-1 and TRBJ2-5): KAGVTQTPRYLIKTRGQQVTLSCSPISGHRSVSWYQQTPGQGLQFLFEYFSETQRNKGNFPGRFSGRQFSNSRSEMNVSTLELGDSALYLCASSFGLAGAYQETQYFGPGTRLLVL.

V and J are TRBV2 and TRBJ1-4; 7 nucleotides line up with TRBD1. V was clipped by 6 bases and J by 7 bases; unmatched bases: 8. Per germline, CDR1 SNHLY and CDR2 FYNNEI. The CDR3 is made up of 14 amino acids. The CDR3 loop is CASRSQGSSEKLFF. In DNA, the CDR3 is TGTGCCAGCAGATCACAGGGGTCGAGTGAAAAACTGTTTTTT.

This chain connects TRBV19 to TRBJ2-7, with 7 bases matching TRBD2. There are 15 residues in the CDR3. CDR1 and CDR2 (germline): LNHDA, SQIVND (reference sequence). V trimming: 2 bases; J trimming: 2 bases; junction bases outside the gene matches: 6. CDR3 bases: TGTGCCAGTAGTATACCCGGGGGGTCCACCTACGAGCAGTACTTC. This encodes CASSIPGGSTYEQYF.

The genes are TRBV19 and TRBJ1-5, with D perhaps TRBD1 (6 bases). CDR3 size: 15 residues. The V end lost 6 bases, the J end lost 7 bases, and 19 bases lay between the germline ends. Germline lookup yields CDR1 LNHDA and CDR2 SQIVND (reference sequence). The CDR3 DNA is TGTGCCAGTAGCCCAGGGGTAGGGCTTAACCAGCCCCAGCATTTT. Translated: CASSPGVGLNQPQHF.

This chain uses TRBV14 with TRBJ1-1; TRBD1 agrees at 11 bases. Germline CDR1 is SGHDN and CDR2 is FVKESK. The CDR3 is 16 amino acids. After removal of 2 bases from V and 4 bases from J, the junction contained 6 bases not matched to a gene. The CDR3 protein is CASSQWTGGEGTEAFF. Written as DNA, the CDR3 is TGTGCCAGCAGCCAATGGACAGGGGGCGAAGGCACTGAAGCTTTCTTT. Based on the CDR3 plus reference TRBV14 and TRBJ1-1, the full variable domain is EAGVTQFPSHSVIEKGQTVTLRCDPISGHDNLYWYRRVMGKEIKFLLHFVKESKQDESGMPNNRFLAERTGGTYSTLKVQPAELEDSGVYFCASSQWTGGEGTEAFFGQGTRLTVV.